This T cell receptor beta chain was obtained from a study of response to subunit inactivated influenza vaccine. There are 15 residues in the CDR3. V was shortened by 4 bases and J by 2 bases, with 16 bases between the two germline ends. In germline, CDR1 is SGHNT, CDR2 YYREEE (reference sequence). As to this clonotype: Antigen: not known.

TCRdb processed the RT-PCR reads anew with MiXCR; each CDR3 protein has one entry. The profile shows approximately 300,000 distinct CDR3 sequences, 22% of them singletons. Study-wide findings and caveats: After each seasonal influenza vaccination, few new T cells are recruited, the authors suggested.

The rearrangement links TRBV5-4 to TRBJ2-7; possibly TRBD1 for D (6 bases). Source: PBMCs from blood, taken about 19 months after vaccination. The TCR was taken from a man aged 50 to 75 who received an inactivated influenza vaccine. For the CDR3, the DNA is TGTGCCAGCAGCCAAGACCCGGGACAAACCTACGAGCAGTACTTC. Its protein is CASSQDPGQTYEQYF.